The 28 T cell receptor beta chains listed next were all sequenced from one sample in a study of cytomegalovirus exposure and HLA in healthy donors (dated by TCRdb to 2016 to 2017). Library preparation used the immunoSEQ multiplex PCR assay. A mixture of 60 forward primers for TCR Vbeta segments and 13 reverse primers for TCR Jbeta segments was used in the multiplex PCR. What TCRdb holds here is the immuneACCESS table cut down to in-frame rearrangements. Part of the clones is not present; checked against another copy, under half of the missing clones reflect an unresolved V gene, and the others are unexplained. A total of around 90,000 clones appear in this sample, less than 80% of them only once. Roughly 21% of the sample rests with the top ten. The sample was PBMCs. Every receptor here comes from a woman aged 45-65 years in good health and CMV-seropositive.

The rearrangement joins TRBV7-2 to TRBJ1-4; 9 bases match TRBD1. J was trimmed by 9 bases and V by 4 bases; bases with no gene match: 3. This CDR3 comprises 13 residues. In germline, CDR1 is SGHTA, CDR2 FQGNSA. The CDR3 protein is CASSSGQGKKLFF. CDR3 in DNA: TGTGCCAGCAGCTCCGGACAGGGGAAAAAACTGTTTTTT. Based on the CDR3 plus reference TRBV7-2 and TRBJ1-4, the full variable domain is GAGVSQSPSNKVTEKGKDVELRCDPISGHTALYWYRQSLGQGLEFLIYFQGNSAPDKSGLPSDRFSAERTGGSVSTLTIQRTQQEDSAVYLCASSSGQGKKLFFGSGTQLSVL.

CDR3 protein: CASSLTSNYEQYF. In nucleotides, the CDR3 is TGTGCCAGCAGCTTAACTAGTAATTACGAGCAGTACTTC. This sequence joins TRBV7-9 and TRBJ2-7, with D possibly being TRBD2 (5 bases). The length of the CDR3 is 13 residues. CDR1 is SEHNR and CDR2 is FQNEAQ in the germline V gene (reference sequence). The germline V and J ends were trimmed by 2 bases and 4 bases, with 9 bases remaining between them.

The V call is TRBV10-3, the J call TRBJ2-1, with a tentative D call TRBD2 (6 bases). The CDR3 contains 16 residues. Germline V lookup: CDR1 ENHRY, CDR2 SYGVKD. Trimming shortened V by 2 bases and J by 6 bases, and 17 bases separated the two germline ends. This CDR3 is CAISETAGSLLNEQFF. The CDR3 DNA is TGTGCCATCAGTGAGACGGCGGGGAGTCTTCTCAATGAGCAGTTCTTC.

The chain combines TRBV5-1 with TRBJ2-5, with D tentatively TRBD1 (6 bases). The CDR3 loop spans 11 amino acids. Between the trimmed V and J ends, which lost 4 bases and 5 bases, there was a span of 6 bases. Germline-derived CDR1 and CDR2 are SGHRS and YFSETQ. CDR3 residues: CASSGGETQYF. CDR3 DNA sequence: TGCGCCAGCAGCGGGGGCGAGACCCAGTACTTC.

This clone was recorded a few times. This chain uses TRBV21-1 with TRBJ1-4; TRBD1 reflects the table's D call only, with no check against the DNA. TRBV21-1 corresponds to a pseudogene. This CDR3 comprises 15 residues. CDR3 nucleotide sequence: TGTGCCAGCAGCGTTCGACAGGGAGTGTGGGAAAAACTGTTTTTT. Its protein product is CASSVRQGVWEKLFF.

The chain combines TRBV28 with TRBJ2-6; TRBD1 might be the D (6 bases). V was cut by 6 bases and J by 2 bases, with 14 bases left in between. Germline CDR1 reads MDHEN; CDR2 reads SYDVKM. The CDR3 contains 16 residues. CDR3 protein: CASSLQGLAGANVLTF. The CDR3 DNA reads as TGTGCCAGCAGCCTCCAGGGGTTGGCTGGGGCCAACGTCCTGACTTTC. The whole variable domain, filled in from reference TRBV28 and TRBJ2-6, reads DVKVTQSSRYLVKRTGEKVFLECVQDMDHENMFWYRQDPGLGLRLIYFSYDVKMKEKGDIPEGYSVSREKKERFSLILESASTNQTSMYLCASSLQGLAGANVLTFGAGSRLTVL.

On this clone itself: One end of the junction is discordant with germline, which a read error may explain. This sequence joins TRBV27 and TRBJ1-1, with TRBD1 as a possible D gene (6 bases). Germline lookup yields CDR1 MNHEY and CDR2 SMNVEV (reference sequence). This CDR3 is 15 amino acids long. As DNA, the CDR3 is TGTGCCGGCAGCCAGGTGACAGGATTGCACACTGAAGCTTTCTTT. Residues: CAGSQVTGLHTEAFF.

The chain employs TRBV28 and TRBJ1-4; TRBD1 aligns across 8 bases. Germline V gives CDR1 MDHEN, CDR2 SYDVKM. The junction had 12 bases not matched to a gene; V was cut back by 5 bases and J by 7 bases. The CDR3 is made up of 16 amino acids. CDR3 sequence: CASSRGQGVAPEKLFF. The CDR3, as DNA: TGTGCCAGCAGTCGAGGACAGGGTGTCGCTCCTGAAAAACTGTTTTTT.

J is TRBJ2-1 and V is TRBV19; 11 bases are shared with TRBD1. V shed 7 bases, J shed 3 bases, and the junction held 5 bases outside the gene matches. Germline V gene data show CDR1 as LNHDA and CDR2 as SQIVND (reference sequence). The CDR3 spans 15 residues. The DNA for the CDR3 is TGTGCCAGTATGTCCGGGACAGGGGGCTACAATGAGCAGTTCTTC. This sequence encodes CASMSGTGGYNEQFF.

The chain is built from TRBV27 and TRBJ1-5; TRBD1 is a possible D gene (5 bases). This CDR3 contains 14 residues. The V end lost 5 bases, the J end lost 3 bases, and 11 bases lay between the germline ends. In germline, CDR1 is MNHEY, CDR2 SMNVEV (reference sequence). The CDR3 is CASSPGADNQPQHF. The CDR3 bases are TGTGCCAGCAGTCCTGGGGCGGACAATCAGCCCCAGCATTTT.

This chain connects TRBV5-1 to TRBJ1-2; perhaps TRBD1 as D (5 bases). The ends were cut back, 3 bases at V and 2 bases at J, with 11 bases in the middle. The CDR3 runs to 14 residues. Per the germline V gene, CDR1 is SGHRS and CDR2 is YFSETQ. The CDR3 DNA is TGCGCCAGCAGCTCCGCGGGACGGAACTATGGCTACACCTTC. The encoded protein is CASSSAGRNYGYTF. The whole variable domain, remainder taken from reference TRBV5-1 and TRBJ1-2, is KAGVTQTPRYLIKTRGQQVTLSCSPISGHRSVSWYQQTPGQGLQFLFEYFSETQRNKGNFPGRFSGRQFSNSRSEMNVSTLELGDSALYLCASSSAGRNYGYTFGSGTRLTVV.

J is TRBJ1-3 and V is TRBV6-6, with 7 bases fitting TRBD1. CDR1 MNHNY and CDR2 SVGAGI come from the germline V gene (reference sequence). The junction had 3 bases not matched to a gene; V was cut back by 2 bases and J by 5 bases. This CDR3 is 14 amino acids long. CDR3 sequence reads: CASSYTGARNTIYF. The CDR3 DNA sequence: TGTGCCAGCAGTTACACAGGGGCCCGAAACACCATATATTTT.

This clone was counted only a few times. The chain combines TRBV4-3 with TRBJ2-2, with 12 bases matching TRBD2. The V gene's germline CDR1 is LGHNA and CDR2 YSLEER. This CDR3 comprises 17 residues. V lost 4 bases, J lost 1 base, and 4 bases stayed unmatched. The CDR3 reads CASSRTTSGGNTGELFF. The CDR3 DNA reads as TGCGCCAGCAGCCGAACGACTAGCGGGGGGAACACCGGGGAGCTGTTTTTT.

This clone showed up just a few times. The chain couples TRBV2 to TRBJ2-3, with 8 bases identical to TRBD2. This CDR3 has 16 amino acids. Germline CDR1 reads SNHLY; CDR2 reads FYNNEI. With V trimmed by 2 bases and J by 2 bases, 6 bases remained unmatched. Here the CDR3 reads CASSERAGGDTDTQYF. CDR3 nucleotides: TGTGCCAGCAGTGAACGGGCGGGGGGCGACACAGATACGCAGTATTTT. The full variable domain, in which reference TRBV2 and TRBJ2-3 provide the parts outside the CDR3, is EPEVTQTPSHQVTQMGQEVILRCVPISNHLYFYWYRQILGQKVEFLVSFYNNEISEKSEIFDDQFSVERPDGSNFTLKIRSTKLEDSAMYFCASSERAGGDTDTQYFGPGTRLTVL.

The chain joins TRBV27 to TRBJ1-1; tentative D call: TRBD1 (5 bases). The germline gives CDR1 MNHEY, CDR2 SMNVEV (reference sequence). V lost 4 bases and J 6 bases, leaving 9 bases between the germline ends. This CDR3 has 12 amino acids. The chain's CDR3 is CASSSGASEAFF. Written as DNA, the CDR3 is TGTGCCAGCAGTTCTGGGGCTTCTGAAGCTTTCTTT.

The chain has TRBV11-2 and TRBJ2-1; 7 nucleotides align to TRBD1. This CDR3 comprises 14 residues. With 4 bases clipped from V and 6 bases from J, the junction kept 6 bases outside the gene matches. The V gene's germline CDR1 is SGHAT and CDR2 FQNNGV. In DNA form, the CDR3 reads TGTGCCAGCAGCTCATGGACAGGTGTCAATGAGCAGTTCTTC. Protein: CASSSWTGVNEQFF.

This chain uses TRBV4-2 with TRBJ1-2, with no clear D. Trimming cost V 0 bases and J 4 bases, with 12 bases left between them. Germline-derived CDR1 and CDR2 are LGHNA and YNFKEQ. CDR3 length equals 15 residues. The CDR3 DNA sequence: TGTGCCAGCAGCCAAGATCGCAGCGTATTCTATGGCTACACCTTC. Amino acids: CASSQDRSVFYGYTF.

This clone was seen once. This chain connects TRBV4-1 to TRBJ2-7; D possibly corresponds to TRBD2 (7 bases). The V end lost 3 bases, the J end lost 3 bases, and 15 bases lay between the germline ends. CDR3 length equals 15 residues. Germline CDR1 reads MGHRA; CDR2 reads YSYEKL. The CDR3 DNA reads TGCGCCAGCAGCCAGGCCCCAGGGGAGGGCTACGAGCAGTACTTC. This codes for CASSQAPGEGYEQYF.

The chain links TRBV7-8 to TRBJ1-1, with 9 positions matching TRBD1. Trimming removed 3 bases from V and 9 bases from J; junction bases left unmatched: 5. CDR1 is SGHVS and CDR2 is FQNEAQ in the germline V gene. The CDR3 contains 13 residues. The DNA for the CDR3 is TGTGCCAGCAGCTTCCGACAGGGGGAGAAAGCTTTCTTT. It yields the protein CASSFRQGEKAFF.

The chain is built from TRBV7-6 and TRBJ1-5; the D is unclear. CDR1 is SGHVS, CDR2 FNYEAQ, per germline. CDR3 length: 13 residues. V lost 5 bases to trimming and J lost 4 bases, with 9 bases between them. CDR3 coding DNA: TGTGCCAGCAGCAGGGAGGGTAATCAGCCCCAGCATTTT. Its protein is CASSREGNQPQHF.

The chain couples TRBV6-6 to TRBJ2-3; 9 bases align to TRBD2. The CDR3 covers 16 residues. Trimming cost V 5 bases and J 2 bases; bases outside gene matches: 8. Germline V gene sequence: CDR1 MNHNY, CDR2 SVGAGI (reference sequence). In DNA, the CDR3 is TGTGCCAGCAGTCCCCAGCGGGGGGTCATCACAGATACGCAGTATTTT. Amino acid sequence: CASSPQRGVITDTQYF.

The chain links TRBV28 to TRBJ2-2; 9 nucleotides match TRBD2. The CDR3 runs 18 residues. Trimming removed 4 bases from V and 4 bases from J; junction bases left unmatched: 13. Germline V gene sequence: CDR1 MDHEN, CDR2 SYDVKM. Written as DNA, the CDR3 is TGTGCCAGCAGTTCGCTTCCGGGACTAGCAGTTTCCACCGGGGAGCTGTTTTTT. It codes for CASSSLPGLAVSTGELFF.

The chain uses TRBV28 and TRBJ1-2, with unresolved D. The V and J ends lost 3 bases and 2 bases respectively, with 13 bases between them. Germline assignment: CDR1 MDHEN and CDR2 SYDVKM. CDR3 length equals 15 residues. CDR3 loop: CASSFTSTGNYGYTF. The CDR3 coding sequence is TGTGCCAGCAGTTTCACCTCCACGGGGAACTATGGCTACACCTTC.

V and J are TRBV19 and TRBJ1-1; D possibly corresponds to TRBD1 (6 bases). The germline CDR1 and CDR2 sequences are LNHDA and SQIVND (reference sequence). Trimming pared 6 bases from V and 11 bases from J, leaving 19 bases between. This CDR3 comprises 13 residues. The CDR3 DNA is TGTGCCAGTAGCACATCGACAGGTACGGCTGCTTTCTTT. It is translated as CASSTSTGTAAFF.

This clone occurred once. The gene calls are TRBV6-5 and TRBJ2-5, with D perhaps matching TRBD2 (6 bases). The CDR3 is 14 residues long. Deletions cut 6 bases from V and 4 bases from J, with 15 bases between. CDR1 and CDR2 from the germline V gene are MNHEY and SVGAGI. Here the CDR3 reads CASSLGLTGETQYF. Written as DNA, the CDR3 is TGTGCCAGCAGCCTCGGACTAACGGGAGAGACCCAGTACTTC.

The gene calls are TRBV19 and TRBJ1-5; possible D gene TRBD1, 5 bases. The CDR3 length is 14 residues. CDR1 and CDR2 (germline): LNHDA, SQIVND (reference sequence). The V gene lost 5 bases and the J gene lost 2 bases, with 10 bases spanning the gap. CDR3 nucleotides: TGTGCCAGTAGTGGGGTAGGGGGCAATCAGCCCCAGCATTTT. The encoded protein is CASSGVGGNQPQHF.

This chain joins TRBV7-2 and TRBJ2-7, with TRBD2 matching 7 bases. The V gene end was trimmed by 5 bases and the J gene end by 5 bases; junction bases not matched to a gene: 18. This CDR3 is 17 amino acids long. From germline, CDR1 is SGHTA and CDR2 FQGNSA. For the CDR3, the DNA is TGTGCCAGCAGCCTTCTTGGTGGTGGGGGGGTTGAAAACGAGCAGTACTTC. Encoded protein: CASSLLGGGGVENEQYF.

The CDR3: CASSSTSGDNEQFF. The CDR3 coding sequence is TGTGCCAGCAGCTCAACTAGCGGGGACAATGAGCAGTTCTTC. The V call is TRBV7-2, the J call TRBJ2-1; 10 nucleotides line up with TRBD2. This CDR3 region has 14 residues. Germline assignment: CDR1 SGHTA and CDR2 FQGNSA. V shed 4 bases, J shed 5 bases, and the junction held 2 bases outside the gene matches. Full variable domain (remainder filled in from reference TRBV7-2 and TRBJ2-1): GAGVSQSPSNKVTEKGKDVELRCDPISGHTALYWYRQSLGQGLEFLIYFQGNSAPDKSGLPSDRFSAERTGGSVSTLTIQRTQQEDSAVYLCASSSTSGDNEQFFGPGTRLTVL.